This paragraph covers one T cell receptor (beta chain) sequence. Its antigen is not yet known. No much larger clonotype is one base removed from it; base qualities were not supplied. TCR beta CDR3 regions were amplified from RNA transcripts. The first round of RT-PCR for the TCR CDR3 was performed with the HTBI primer set and the Qiagen OneStep RT-PCR kit. The libraries were constructed in a second round of multiplex PCR and then size-selected and purified. The libraries were sequenced on an Illumina HiSeq2000 using paired-end 100 bp reads. Under the source paper's analysis protocol: SOAPnuke was used to process the raw data, throwing out any read that contained adapters or uncalled bases, had a mean Phred below 15, or lacked an exact constant-primer or identifier match. COPE v1.2.5 was used to merge the high-quality paired reads, and each unique nucleotide sequence was defined as a clonotype. MiTCR v1.1 was used to align the clonotypes against IMGT TRBV, TRBD and TRBJ reference segments. Analysis was restricted to V-J combinations with a frequency above 0.0001, which covered roughly 99% of repertoires. The TCS score was defined as F50 (clonal expansion) divided by E x V (chaos), with BLOSUM62-based TCRdist calculated between CDR3 peptides within each V-J. Welch's t-statistics and random forest reduced fewer than 550 V-J features to 10 to 15, which were used in a naive Bayes classifier (R e1071). TCRdb itself trimmed the public reads at Q25 with fastp, ran MiXCR and retained productive beta chains. Rows are combined by CDR3 protein, so each entry shows the most common genes and DNA. The V and J calls were not made by the authors but by TCRdb's processing. The sample table shows 550,000 to 800,000 distinct CDR3 sequences, and 16% are seen once. Clones ranked in the top ten supply over 7.5% of the sample.

The germline V end is reduced by 4 bases and the J end by 7 bases; junction bases left unmatched: 10. The CDR3 contains 15 residues, cysteine and phenylalanine counted. Only the CDR3 part of the read is kept: 45 bases, read in frame from the first base. In the germline V gene, CDR1 corresponds to SGHTA and CDR2 to FQGNSA. This specimen comes from a study of T cells in Graves' hyperthyroidism and ophthalmopathy (dated by TCRdb to about 2019). Regarding the research as a whole: Peripheral blood was collected at initial diagnosis, before any treatment. To identify distinguishing TCR V-J signatures, a discovery cohort of some 100 patients was used, comprising some 45 with Graves' ophthalmopathy and around 57 with stable Graves' hyperthyroidism. Whether ophthalmopathy could be predicted prospectively was tested in an independent validation cohort made up of some 20 hyperthyroidism patients plus 17 patients who later progressed to ophthalmopathy. The roughly 100 discovery patients were randomly split 7:3 into training and test sets. Thyroid tissue and blood T-cell repertoires from roughly six Graves' hyperthyroidism patients were also compared in the study. Following sampling, methimazole starting at 30 mg daily was given to hyperthyroidism patients, and high-dose intravenous methylprednisolone was given to ophthalmopathy patients. The paper describes TCR Vbeta CDR3 sequencing of 120 to 150 peripheral blood samples, made up of 43 ophthalmopathy patients, 70 to 75 hyperthyroidism patients and 17 progressor patients.

The investigation overall reported the following: Blood samples also contained most of the expanded thyroid clonotypes (frequency above 0.001), which suggests that blood repertoires may reflect thyroid immune responses. In validation, progression to ophthalmopathy was predicted by the model with around 71% sensitivity and 72% to 85% specificity, a median of roughly six months before onset. Sample size was not statistically predetermined, and blinding of investigators to group allocation was not performed. In cross-validation, a model built on a 13 V-J signature told ophthalmopathy apart from stable hyperthyroidism with approximately 90% sensitivity and about 81% specificity, and in testing the same model reached 80%/75%.

Stable Graves' hyperthyroidism was defined as no progression to ophthalmopathy during 18 months of follow-up. Hyperthyroidism patients were newly diagnosed, with disease duration under 2 months, and aged 18 to 65 years. Exclusion was applied to patients with uncontrolled infections, other autoimmune diseases, pregnancy or lactation. Clinical symptoms, serum thyroxine and TRAb, thyroid ultrasound, and orbital computed tomography formed the basis for the diagnoses. PBMCs were separated from approximately 9.9 ml of fresh peripheral blood using Ficoll-Paque density gradient centrifugation. Total RNA was extracted with Trizol reagent, and quality was checked on an Agilent 2100 Bioanalyzer.

The chain uses TRBV7-2 and TRBJ1-5; 7 central bases correspond to TRBD1. Sequencing used blood. The clonotype originates from a man younger than 35 with Graves' hyperthyroidism. The DNA sequence follows: TGTGCCAGCAGCTCCTCGCCAGGGGGAAACCAGCCCCAGCATTTT. Its protein reads: CASSSSPGGNQPQHF.